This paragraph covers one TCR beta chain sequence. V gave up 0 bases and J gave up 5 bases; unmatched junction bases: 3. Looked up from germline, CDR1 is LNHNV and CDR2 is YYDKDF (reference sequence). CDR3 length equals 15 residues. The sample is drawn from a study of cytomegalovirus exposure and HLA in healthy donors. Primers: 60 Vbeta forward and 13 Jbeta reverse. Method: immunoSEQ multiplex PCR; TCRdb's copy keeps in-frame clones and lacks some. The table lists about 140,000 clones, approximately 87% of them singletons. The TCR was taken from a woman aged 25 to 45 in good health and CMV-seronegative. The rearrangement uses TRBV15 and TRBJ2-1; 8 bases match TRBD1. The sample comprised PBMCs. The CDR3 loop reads CATSRDQGADNEQFF. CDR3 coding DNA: TGTGCCACCAGCAGAGATCAGGGGGCGGACAATGAGCAGTTCTTC.